The rows below give T cell receptor beta chains drawn from one sample of a study of T cell responses to AZD1222 COVID-19 vaccine. Assay: immunoSEQ multiplex PCR; the TCRdb copy retains only in-frame clones and omits some. This table holds around 110,000 clones, almost 90% found once. The sequencing here drew on peripheral blood, taken on day 0 of AZD1222 vaccination. The receptors here all came from an adult in good health. The CDR3 runs from the conserved cysteine through the conserved F or W. Each record gives: J gene, CDR3 length, D gene, V gene, clone size, CDR3 DNA, CDR3 protein. D genes are given only for firm matches. Expanded clones are given a class, and other clones once, few, many or no size at all.

>TRBJ1-2|15|NA|TRBV15|NA
TGTGCCACCTGGAGATTGGCCGGAGGGAATTATGGCTACACCTTC
CATWRLAGGNYGYTF
>TRBJ2-3|16|TRBD2|TRBV3-1/TRBV3-2|NA
TGTGCCAGCAGCCGATGGACTAGCGGGAGCACAGATACGCAGTATTTT
CASSRWTSGSTDTQYF
>TRBJ2-5|14|TRBD1|TRBV5-1|NA
TGCGCCAGCAGCCTGGGACAGTACCAAGAGACCCAGTACTTC
CASSLGQYQETQYF
>TRBJ2-1|16|NA|TRBV4-3|NA
TGCGCCAGCAGCCAAGAGGAGGGGGCCAGCTACAATGAGCAGTTCTTC
CASSQEEGASYNEQFF
>TRBJ1-1|13|TRBD1|TRBV18|NA
TGTGCCAGCTCATCAGGACAGGACACTGAAGCTTTCTTT
CASSSGQDTEAFF
>TRBJ1-1|14|NA|TRBV9|NA
TGTGCCAGCAGCGTAGGGCGGGTGAACACTGAAGCTTTCTTT
CASSVGRVNTEAFF
>TRBJ2-7|13|NA|TRBV29-1|NA
TGCAGCGCCTCAGACAGGGGAGGGAACGAGCAGTACTTC
CSASDRGGNEQYF
>TRBJ2-1|17|NA|TRBV9|NA
TGTGCCAGCAGCGTAGCTGTCGTCGGGCAGGGAAAGAATGAGCAGTTCTTC
CASSVAVVGQGKNEQFF
>TRBJ1-5|14|NA|TRBV13|NA
TGTGCCAGCAGCCGTCAGGGAGGCAATCAGCCCCAGCATTTT
CASSRQGGNQPQHF
>TRBJ2-3|15|TRBD1|TRBV6-2/TRBV6-3|few
TGTGCCAGCAGTTCTCCGGGACAGGGGCCAGATACGCAGTATTTT
CASSSPGQGPDTQYF
>TRBJ1-6|15|NA|TRBV2|NA
TGTGCCAGCAGTGACTCAGGTTCCTATAATTCACCCCTCCACTTT
CASSDSGSYNSPLHF
>TRBJ1-4|14|NA|TRBV3-1/TRBV3-2|NA
TGTGCCAGCAGCCAAACCTGGACGGGTGAAAAACTGTTTTTT
CASSQTWTGEKLFF
>TRBJ1-1|14|NA|TRBV2|NA
TGTGCCGGCCTCGGGACATTGGGTGGAGCTGAAGCTTTCTTT
CAGLGTLGGAEAFF
>TRBJ1-5|14|TRBD1|TRBV7-2|NA
TGTGCCAGCAGCTTATTCCAGGGGGCTCAGCCCCAGCATTTT
CASSLFQGAQPQHF
>TRBJ2-3|12|NA|TRBV12-3/TRBV12-4|NA
TGTGCCAGCACCACCGGGGACCATACGCAGTATTTT
CASTTGDHTQYF
>TRBJ2-5|14|NA|TRBV5-1|NA
TGCGCCAGCAGCAAGGGCGAGGGGCCAGAGACCCAGTACTTC
CASSKGEGPETQYF
>TRBJ2-5|14|TRBD2|TRBV29-1|NA
TGCAGCGTTTCCGGGACTAGTCAAGGAGAGACCCAGTACTTC
CSVSGTSQGETQYF
>TRBJ2-5|12|NA|TRBV19|NA
TGTGCCAGTAGTGAGATACAAGAGACCCAGTACTTC
CASSEIQETQYF
>TRBJ2-2|15|NA|TRBV7-6|once
TGTGCCAGCAGCCATTACGGGGGCAGGGACGGGGAGCTGTTTTTT
CASSHYGGRDGELFF
>TRBJ1-1|13|NA|TRBV19|NA
TGTGCCAGTAGCCAGACAGAGAACACTGAAGCTTTCTTT
CASSQTENTEAFF
>TRBJ1-2|13|NA|TRBV10-3|NA
TGTGCCATCAGTGAGTCAACCCAAGGGGGCTACACCTTC
CAISESTQGGYTF
>TRBJ1-1|14|NA|TRBV29-1|NA
TGCAGCGTTGTTAGGTTTACAGGGAACACTGAAGCTTTCTTT
CSVVRFTGNTEAFF
>TRBJ2-7|15|NA|TRBV7-9|NA
TGTGCCAGCAGCTTAGGGGCTCAGGGATCCAGCGAGCAGTACTTC
CASSLGAQGSSEQYF
>TRBJ1-5|13|NA|TRBV7-2|NA
TGTGCCAGCAGCTTAGCCAGAGGACAGCCCCAGCATTTT
CASSLARGQPQHF
>TRBJ1-1|17|NA|TRBV4-1|few
TGCGCCAGCAGCCTCCGCTCGGCAGGGGTGAGGAACACTGAAGCTTTCTTT
CASSLRSAGVRNTEAFF
>TRBJ2-7|15|NA|TRBV5-4|NA
TGTGCCAGCAGCTTACCCGGGACGGATTCCTACGAGCAGTACTTC
CASSLPGTDSYEQYF
>TRBJ1-2|15|NA|TRBV7-9|NA
TGTGCCAGCAGCCAATATGGGGGAGTCCACTATGGCTACACCTTC
CASSQYGGVHYGYTF
>TRBJ2-1|17|NA|TRBV6-4|NA
TGTGCCAGCAGTGACCCTTGGTTAGAAAAGAAGGGGGATGAGCAGTTCTTC
CASSDPWLEKKGDEQFF
>TRBJ1-5|14|NA|TRBV19|NA
TGTGCCAGTAGTTTCGGGACATTCAATCAGCCCCAGCATTTT
CASSFGTFNQPQHF
>TRBJ1-2|13|NA|TRBV6-5|NA
TGTGCCAGCAAGCAGGGCCCTAACTATGGCTACACCTTC
CASKQGPNYGYTF